The clone carrying this TCR beta chain is labeled medium-sized. The sample belongs to a study of ipilimumab plus nivolumab after autologous stem cell transplantation. About the study: The myeloma group: high-risk transplant-naive, or relapse within 3 years after first autologous transplant.

Patients got ipilimumab 1 mg/kg beginning 14 to 28 days post-transplant. Patients got 3 mg/kg IV nivolumab weeks 1, 4, 7, 10, then biweekly through week 26. Looked up from germline, CDR1 is MNHNS and CDR2 is SASEGT. This CDR3 spans 12 amino acids. V gave up 2 bases and J gave up 16 bases, with 14 bases separating them. The data were produced by immunoSEQ multiplex PCR, yet TCRdb's version contains in-frame clones alone and is incomplete. The sample includes about 9,800 clones, 55% to 75% of them seen just once. The sample consisted of PBMCs, taken in a trial of ipilimumab plus nivolumab as post-transplant consolidation. The chain has TRBV6-1 and TRBJ1-4, with TRBD1 as a possible D gene (6 bases). The receptor was isolated from a female donor with multiple myeloma. The CDR3 loop reads CASSEWGPQAFF. CDR3 DNA sequence: TGTGCCAGCAGTGAATGGGGGCCTCAGGCGTTTTTT.